The sequence of this T cell receptor (beta chain) was determined in a study of cytomegalovirus exposure and HLA in healthy donors. TCRdb's copy holds only in-frame clones and misses some; the assay was immunoSEQ multiplex PCR. The sample comprises tens of thousands of clones, 97% of which are singletons, and about 1.5% rests with the top ten. V lost 3 bases and J lost 2; bases outside the gene matches: 7. The germline V gene encodes CDR1 SGDLS and CDR2 YYNGEE. The CDR3 length is 17 residues. Sequenced sample: PBMCs. The sequence was obtained from a woman younger than 35 in good health and CMV-seropositive. The rearrangement links TRBV9 to TRBJ2-1; TRBD2 matches 11 bases. DNA for the CDR3: TGTGCCAGCAGCGCCCGACTAGCGGGAACCACCTACAATGAGCAGTTCTTC. It specifies CASSARLAGTTYNEQFF.